The clone carrying this T cell receptor beta chain was counted at least ten times. The antigen is undetermined. Unique molecular identifiers (one per individual cDNA molecule) were attached. One entry per CDR3 protein, called by TCRdb with MiXCR from the 5' RACE reads. The sample has 25,000 to 35,000 distinct CDR3 sequences, 4.5% to 5.5% seen once. This specimen belongs to a study of early T cells in non-severe SARS-CoV-2 infection. Findings of the study overall: The study's VDJdb matching favored anti-spike CD8 responses and missed private and CD4 specificities.

Germline V gene sequence: CDR1 KGHSH, CDR2 LQKENI. There are 14 residues in the CDR3. V lost 3 bases, J lost 5 bases, and 14 bases lay in between. The V call is TRBV18, the J call TRBJ2-7; D is possibly TRBD2 (6 bases). The receptor was derived from an adult who was a healthcare worker with PCR-confirmed SARS-CoV-2 infection or an uninfected control (not recorded which). Material for sequencing was whole blood. CDR3 coding DNA: TGTGCCAGCTCACCTCTGGAGGGAGGAAACGAGCAGTACTTC. As protein: CASSPLEGGNEQYF.